These T cell receptor beta chains were read from a single sample in a study of response to subunit inactivated influenza vaccine. TCRdb reprocessed the RT-PCR reads via MiXCR and lists one record per CDR3 protein. Found here are 400,000 to 550,000 distinct CDR3 sequences, 25% of them singletons; the top ten hold around 2%. Here the sequenced sample was CD4+ T cells sorted from PBMCs, taken roughly 5 days after vaccination. The receptors come from a man between 50 and 59 years old who received an inactivated influenza vaccine. Both conserved end residues are part of each CDR3. D genes are given only for firm matches. Part of the rows lack a size; the others show once, few, many or a class for expanded clones.

j_call v_call clone_size d_call cdr3_aa cdr3_nt
TRBJ2-3 TRBV29-1 many - CSVEPGPDTQYF TGCAGCGTTGAACCTGGTCCAGATACGCAGTATTTT
TRBJ2-7 TRBV7-2 - TRBD1 CASSSGGDRGPYEQYF TGTGCCAGCAGCTCCGGTGGGGACAGGGGACCCTACGAGCAGTACTTC
TRBJ1-6 TRBV20-1 - TRBD1 CSARTGGENSPLHF TGCAGTGCTAGGACAGGGGGCGAAAATTCACCCCTCCACTTT
TRBJ2-7 TRBV20-1 few TRBD1 CSARAETGTEQYF TGCAGTGCTAGGGCTGAGACAGGGACCGAGCAGTACTTC
TRBJ2-1 TRBV7-8 once - CASSLGGGSRVDEQFF TGTGCCAGCAGCTTAGGGGGCGGTTCCAGAGTCGATGAGCAGTTCTTC
TRBJ2-3 TRBV20-1 - - CSARDPNADTQYF TGCAGTGCTAGAGATCCCAATGCAGATACGCAGTATTTT
TRBJ1-2 TRBV30 few - CAWSRQQGYGYTF TGTGCCTGGAGTAGACAACAGGGATACGGCTACACCTTC
TRBJ2-5 TRBV3-1 - - CASSFNTGAGETQYF TGTGCCAGCAGCTTCAACACGGGGGCTGGGGAGACCCAGTACTTC
TRBJ2-1 TRBV10-3 - TRBD2 CAIRAGGPGHEQFF TGTGCCATCCGTGCGGGAGGGCCAGGGCATGAGCAGTTCTTC
TRBJ2-7 TRBV4-2 many - CASSQGSGQTYEQYF TGTGCCAGCAGCCAGGGGTCTGGCCAGACCTACGAGCAGTACTTC
TRBJ1-5 TRBV28 - - CASINGGSNQPQHF TGTGCCAGCATCAACGGGGGGAGCAATCAGCCCCAGCATTTT
TRBJ1-4 TRBV10-1 - - CASSARAQKFF TGCGCCAGCAGTGCTCGGGCCCAAAAGTTTTTT
TRBJ2-5 TRBV5-5 - - CASSLQAQETQYF TGTGCCAGCAGCTTGCAGGCACAAGAGACCCAGTACTTC
TRBJ2-2 TRBV3-1 - TRBD2 CASSQGLAGGSLTGELFF TGTGCCAGCAGCCAAGGACTAGCGGGAGGCTCGCTCACCGGGGAGCTGTTTTTT
TRBJ2-7 TRBV7-9 many - CASGREVYYEQYF TGTGCCAGCGGTCGTGAGGTCTACTACGAGCAGTACTTC
TRBJ2-3 TRBV29-1 - TRBD1 CSVSGQVTDTQYF TGCAGCGTTTCGGGACAGGTAACAGATACGCAGTATTTT
TRBJ2-2 TRBV10-3 - TRBD1 CAITRTGGSSNTGELFF TGTGCCATCACCCGGACAGGGGGCTCCTCCAACACCGGGGAGCTGTTTTTT
TRBJ2-7 TRBV4-2 - TRBD2 CASSQEGGLAGSSYEQYF TGTGCCAGCAGCCAAGAAGGGGGACTAGCGGGAAGCTCCTACGAGCAGTACTTC
TRBJ2-2 TRBV4-2 many - CASSLYRQAETGELFF TGTGCCAGCAGCCTCTACCGACAGGCCGAAACCGGGGAGCTGTTTTTT
TRBJ1-2 TRBV7-2 few TRBD1 CASRKEIDRGYGYTF TGTGCCAGCAGAAAAGAAATCGACAGGGGGTATGGCTACACCTTC
TRBJ1-2 TRBV7-6 - TRBD1 CASSPGQAYYGYTF TGTGCCAGCAGCCCGGGACAGGCCTACTATGGCTACACCTTC
TRBJ1-5 TRBV20-1 few - CSARDQTQPQHF TGCAGTGCTAGAGATCAAACGCAGCCCCAGCATTTT
TRBJ2-1 TRBV20-1 - - CSALGDQSYNEQFF TGCAGTGCCTTGGGCGACCAGTCCTACAATGAGCAGTTCTTC
TRBJ2-1 TRBV7-2 few TRBD2 CASSFGIAGSYNEQFF TGTGCCAGCAGCTTTGGGATAGCGGGATCCTACAATGAGCAGTTCTTC
TRBJ2-5 TRBV20-1 few TRBD2 CSARLAFGETQYF TGCAGTGCGCGACTAGCGTTTGGGGAGACCCAGTACTTC
TRBJ2-7 TRBV7-2 - TRBD2 CASSLLSGRAGEQYF TGTGCCAGCAGCTTATTGAGCGGGAGAGCAGGGGAGCAGTACTTC
TRBJ1-5 TRBV12-3/TRBV12-4 - - CASSLGGMRQPQPF TGTGCCAGCAGTTTGGGGGGAATGCGCCAGCCCCAGCCTTTT
TRBJ2-7 TRBV20-1 - TRBD2 CSASRSSGGTYEQYF TGCAGTGCCTCCAGGTCTAGCGGAGGAACCTACGAGCAGTACTTC
TRBJ1-2 TRBV10-2 - - CASSDSREPRRGYGYTF TGCGCCAGCAGTGATTCGAGGGAGCCGCGACGGGGGTATGGCTACACCTTC
TRBJ1-3 TRBV12-3/TRBV12-4 few TRBD1 CASSYARTGAGNTIYF TGTGCCAGCAGTTACGCCCGGACAGGGGCTGGAAACACCATATATTTT
TRBJ2-1 TRBV24-1 - TRBD2 CATSGGSLRSYNEQFF TGTGCCACCAGCGGGGGGTCCCTAAGATCCTACAATGAGCAGTTCTTC
TRBJ2-7 TRBV20-1 - TRBD2 CSARVSSGGHSSYEQYF TGCAGTGCTAGAGTTTCTAGCGGGGGGCACAGCTCCTACGAGCAGTACTTC
TRBJ1-1 TRBV6-5 - TRBD1 CASSYFRDSSRSTEAFF TGTGCCAGCAGTTACTTCCGGGACAGCTCAAGGAGCACTGAAGCTTTCTTT
TRBJ2-7 TRBV6-5 - TRBD1 CASSYPNRQGVYEQYF TGTGCCAGCAGTTACCCCAACAGACAGGGAGTCTACGAGCAGTACTTC
TRBJ2-1 TRBV20-1 few - CSAAQQRNEQFF TGCAGTGCTGCACAACAACGCAATGAGCAGTTCTTC
TRBJ2-2 TRBV20-1 - TRBD1 CSASRTGGPGELFF TGCAGTGCCTCCCGGACAGGGGGCCCCGGGGAGCTGTTTTTT